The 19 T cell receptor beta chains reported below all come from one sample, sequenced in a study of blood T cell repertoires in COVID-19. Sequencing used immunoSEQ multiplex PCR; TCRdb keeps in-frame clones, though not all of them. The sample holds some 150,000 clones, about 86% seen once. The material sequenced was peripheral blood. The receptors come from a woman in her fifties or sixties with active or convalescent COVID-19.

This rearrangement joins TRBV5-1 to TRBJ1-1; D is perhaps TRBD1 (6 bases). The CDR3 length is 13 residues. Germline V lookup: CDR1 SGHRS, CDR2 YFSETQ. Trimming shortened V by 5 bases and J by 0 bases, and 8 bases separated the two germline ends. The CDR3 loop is CASSGQMNTEAFF. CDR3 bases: TGCGCCAGCAGTGGACAGATGAACACTGAAGCTTTCTTT.

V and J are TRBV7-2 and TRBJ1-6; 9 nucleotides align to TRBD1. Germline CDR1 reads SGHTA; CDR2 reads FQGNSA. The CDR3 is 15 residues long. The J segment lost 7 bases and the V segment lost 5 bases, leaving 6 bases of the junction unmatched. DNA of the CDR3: TGTGCCAGCAGCCCAAGGACAGGGGAAAATTCACCCCTCCACTTT. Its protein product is CASSPRTGENSPLHF.

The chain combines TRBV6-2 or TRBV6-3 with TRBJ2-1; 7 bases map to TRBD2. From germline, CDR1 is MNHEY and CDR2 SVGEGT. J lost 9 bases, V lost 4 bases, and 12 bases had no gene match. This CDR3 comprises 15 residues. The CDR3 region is CASSFTSARRGEQFF. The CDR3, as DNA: TGTGCCAGCAGTTTCACTAGCGCAAGACGGGGTGAGCAGTTCTTC.

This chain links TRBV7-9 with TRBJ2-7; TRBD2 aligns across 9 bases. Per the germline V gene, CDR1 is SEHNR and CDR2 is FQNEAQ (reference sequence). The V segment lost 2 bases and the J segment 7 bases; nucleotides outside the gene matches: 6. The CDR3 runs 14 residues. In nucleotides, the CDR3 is TGTGCCAGCAGCTTAAACCTAGCGGGATTTGAGCAGTACTTC. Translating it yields CASSLNLAGFEQYF.

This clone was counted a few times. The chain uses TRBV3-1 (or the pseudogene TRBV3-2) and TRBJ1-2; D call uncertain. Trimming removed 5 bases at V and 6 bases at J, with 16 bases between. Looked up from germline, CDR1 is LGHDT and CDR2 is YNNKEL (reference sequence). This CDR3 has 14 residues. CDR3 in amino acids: CASSFRQVGDGYTF. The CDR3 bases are TGTGCCAGCAGCTTCCGCCAAGTCGGGGATGGCTACACCTTC.

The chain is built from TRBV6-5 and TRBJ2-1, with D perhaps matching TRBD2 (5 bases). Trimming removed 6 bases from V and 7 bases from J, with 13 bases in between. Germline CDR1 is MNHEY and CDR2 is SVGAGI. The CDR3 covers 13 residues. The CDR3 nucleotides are TGTGCCAGCAGGGCTGGACTGTCAAATGAGCAGTTCTTC. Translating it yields CASRAGLSNEQFF.

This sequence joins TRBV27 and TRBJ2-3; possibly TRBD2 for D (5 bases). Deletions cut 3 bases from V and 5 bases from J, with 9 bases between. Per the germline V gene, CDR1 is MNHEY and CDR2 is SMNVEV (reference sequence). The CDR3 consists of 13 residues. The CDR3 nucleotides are TGTGCCAGCAGTTTCGGTGCGGGAGATACGCAGTATTTT. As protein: CASSFGAGDTQYF.

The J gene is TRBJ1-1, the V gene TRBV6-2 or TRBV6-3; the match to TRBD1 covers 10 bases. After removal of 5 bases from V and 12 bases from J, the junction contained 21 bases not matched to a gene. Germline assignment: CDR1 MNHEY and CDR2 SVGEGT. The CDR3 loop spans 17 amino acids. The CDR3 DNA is TGTGCCAGCAGTGACCGGGACAGGGGTCTCTGGTTTGAAACCACTTTCTTT. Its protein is CASSDRDRGLWFETTFF.

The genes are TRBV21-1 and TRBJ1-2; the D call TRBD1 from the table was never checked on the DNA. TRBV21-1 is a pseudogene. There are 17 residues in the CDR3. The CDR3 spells CASSNPQTGTGDYGYTF. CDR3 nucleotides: TGTGCCAGCAGCAACCCCCAAACCGGGACAGGTGATTATGGCTACACCTTC.

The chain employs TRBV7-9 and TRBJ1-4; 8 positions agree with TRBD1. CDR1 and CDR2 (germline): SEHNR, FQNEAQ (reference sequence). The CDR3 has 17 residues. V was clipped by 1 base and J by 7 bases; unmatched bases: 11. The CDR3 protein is CASSLERTGKGLEKLFF. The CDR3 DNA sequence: TGTGCCAGCAGCTTAGAGAGGACAGGGAAGGGGCTTGAAAAACTGTTTTTT. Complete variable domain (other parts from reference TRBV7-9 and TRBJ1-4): DTGVSQNPRHKITKRGQNVTFRCDPISEHNRLYWYRQTLGQGPEFLTYFQNEAQLEKSRLLSDRFSAERPKGSFSTLEIQRTEQGDSAMYLCASSLERTGKGLEKLFFGSGTQLSVL.

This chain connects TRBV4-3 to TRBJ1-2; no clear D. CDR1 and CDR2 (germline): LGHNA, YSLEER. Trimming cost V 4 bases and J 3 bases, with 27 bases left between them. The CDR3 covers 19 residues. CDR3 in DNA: TGCGCCAGCAGCCTCCTACCCCGAGGAGAGTGGGGAGTTCACTATGGCTACACCTTC. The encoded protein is CASSLLPRGEWGVHYGYTF.

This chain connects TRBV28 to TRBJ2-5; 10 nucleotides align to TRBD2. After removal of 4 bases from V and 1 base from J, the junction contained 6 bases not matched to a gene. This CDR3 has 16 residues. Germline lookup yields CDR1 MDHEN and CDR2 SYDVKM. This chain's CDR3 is CASSSRTSGSQETQYF. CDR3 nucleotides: TGTGCCAGCAGTTCCCGGACTAGCGGATCCCAAGAGACCCAGTACTTC.

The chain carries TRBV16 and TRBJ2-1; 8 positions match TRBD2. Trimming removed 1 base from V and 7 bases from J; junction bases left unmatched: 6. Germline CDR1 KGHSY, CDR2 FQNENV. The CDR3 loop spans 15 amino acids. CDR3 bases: TGTGCCAGCAGCCAATTGACGGGGGGGAGGAATGAGCAGTTCTTC. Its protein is CASSQLTGGRNEQFF. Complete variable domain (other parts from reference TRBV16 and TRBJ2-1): GEEVAQTPKHLVRGEGQKAKLYCAPIKGHSYVFWYQQVLKNEFKFLISFQNENVFDETGMPKERFSAKCLPNSPCSLEIQATKLEDSAVYFCASSQLTGGRNEQFFGPGTRLTVL.

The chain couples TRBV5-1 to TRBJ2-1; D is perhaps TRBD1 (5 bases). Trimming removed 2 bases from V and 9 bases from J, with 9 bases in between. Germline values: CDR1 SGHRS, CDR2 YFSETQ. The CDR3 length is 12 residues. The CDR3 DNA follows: TGCGCCAGCAGCTTAAGGGGATTTGAGCAGTTCTTC. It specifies CASSLRGFEQFF.

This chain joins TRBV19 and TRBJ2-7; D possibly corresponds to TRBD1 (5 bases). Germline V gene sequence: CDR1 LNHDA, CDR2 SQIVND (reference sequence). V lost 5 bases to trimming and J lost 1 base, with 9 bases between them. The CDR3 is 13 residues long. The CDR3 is CASSWGRSYEQYF. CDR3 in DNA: TGTGCCAGTAGTTGGGGCCGTTCCTACGAGCAGTACTTC. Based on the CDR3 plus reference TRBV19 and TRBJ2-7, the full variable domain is DGGITQSPKYLFRKEGQNVTLSCEQNLNHDAMYWYRQDPGQGLRLIYYSQIVNDFQKGDIAEGYSVSREKKESFPLTVTSAQKNPTAFYLCASSWGRSYEQYFGPGTRLTVT.

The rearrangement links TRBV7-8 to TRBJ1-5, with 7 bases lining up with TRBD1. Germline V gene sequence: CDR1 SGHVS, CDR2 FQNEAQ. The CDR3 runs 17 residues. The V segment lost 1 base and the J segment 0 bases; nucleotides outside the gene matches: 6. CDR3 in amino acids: CASSLVGRGYSNQPQHF. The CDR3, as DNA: TGTGCCAGCAGCTTAGTAGGCAGGGGGTATAGCAATCAGCCCCAGCATTTT.

CDR3 sequence (DNA): TGCGCCAGCAGCCAAGATTCGGGGTGGACTGAAGCTTTCTTT. It yields the protein CASSQDSGWTEAFF. This chain connects TRBV4-3 to TRBJ1-1; no clear D. The CDR3 spans 14 residues. V gave up 0 bases and J gave up 5 bases, with 10 bases separating them. CDR1 is LGHNA, CDR2 YSLEER, per germline.

In DNA form, the CDR3 reads TGCGCCAGCAGCTCCGGGACTAGTAAGACAGATACGCAGTATTTT. This encodes CASSSGTSKTDTQYF. The rearrangement joins TRBV5-1 to TRBJ2-3; 8 bases agree with TRBD2. This CDR3 is built from 15 residues. Germline V gene lookup returns CDR1 SGHRS and CDR2 YFSETQ. The V and J ends lost 3 bases and 3 bases, in that order; junction bases with no gene match: 6.

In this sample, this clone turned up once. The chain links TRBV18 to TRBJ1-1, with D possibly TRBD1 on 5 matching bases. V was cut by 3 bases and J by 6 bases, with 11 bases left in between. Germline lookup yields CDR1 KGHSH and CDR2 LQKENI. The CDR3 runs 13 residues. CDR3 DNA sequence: TGTGCCAGCTCACCTCAGGGTGTGTCTGAAGCTTTCTTT. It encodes CASSPQGVSEAFF.